Listed below are T cell receptor beta chains from one sample, sequenced in a study of response to subunit inactivated influenza vaccine. In TCRdb, the RT-PCR reads were re-called with MiXCR into one record per CDR3 protein. The table shows over 400,000 distinct CDR3 sequences, with about an eighth occurring only once. This specimen was PBMCs from blood, taken more than 35 days after vaccination. The source of these receptors is a man aged 50 to 59 who received an inactivated influenza vaccine. Both conserved end residues are part of each CDR3. Each record gives: D gene, clone size, J gene, V gene, CDR3 protein, CDR3 DNA. D genes are given only for firm matches. Size is omitted from some rows. Given values are once, few, many or a class for expanded clones.

d_call: NA; clone_size: few; j_call: TRBJ2-4; v_call: TRBV7-9; cdr3_aa: CASTLGGPGNIQYF; cdr3_nt: TGTGCCAGCACCCTCGGGGGGCCAGGAAACATTCAGTACTTC
d_call: TRBD1; clone_size: NA; j_call: TRBJ1-1; v_call: TRBV15; cdr3_aa: CATSRPQGGAVGSNTEAFF; cdr3_nt: TGTGCCACCAGCAGACCTCAGGGGGGGGCGGTAGGATCGAACACTGAAGCTTTCTTT
d_call: NA; clone_size: NA; j_call: TRBJ2-7; v_call: TRBV3-1; cdr3_aa: CASSQSAPQPYEQYF; cdr3_nt: TGTGCCAGCAGCCAATCCGCGCCGCAACCCTACGAGCAGTACTTC
d_call: TRBD2; clone_size: many; j_call: TRBJ2-7; v_call: TRBV20-1; cdr3_aa: CSAEGGSVYEQYF; cdr3_nt: TGCAGTGCTGAAGGCGGGAGCGTCTACGAGCAGTACTTC
d_call: NA; clone_size: few; j_call: TRBJ2-7; v_call: TRBV5-4; cdr3_aa: CASSQLARDMKF; cdr3_nt: TGTGCCAGCAGCCAACTGGCCCGGGACATGAAATTC
d_call: TRBD2; clone_size: NA; j_call: TRBJ2-7; v_call: TRBV20-1; cdr3_aa: CSAPRRLAGASNEQYF; cdr3_nt: TGCAGTGCTCCCCGGCGACTAGCGGGAGCCTCCAACGAGCAGTACTTC
d_call: TRBD1; clone_size: many; j_call: TRBJ2-7; v_call: TRBV5-1; cdr3_aa: CASSHRQGKGYEQYF; cdr3_nt: TGCGCCAGCAGCCATCGACAGGGGAAGGGCTACGAGCAGTACTTC
d_call: TRBD1; clone_size: once; j_call: TRBJ2-1; v_call: TRBV3-1; cdr3_aa: CACSQEFPGTGVVNEQFF; cdr3_nt: TGTGCCTGCTCCCAAGAATTCCCCGGGACAGGGGTGGTTAATGAGCAGTTCTTC
d_call: NA; clone_size: few; j_call: TRBJ1-1; v_call: TRBV6-1; cdr3_aa: CASSEGVGVLWAFF; cdr3_nt: TGTGCCAGCAGCGAAGGGGTGGGGGTCCTCTGGGCTTTCTTT
d_call: NA; clone_size: many; j_call: TRBJ2-5; v_call: TRBV5-1; cdr3_aa: CASSFATHALDSLF; cdr3_nt: TGCGCCAGCAGCTTTGCGACCCACGCTCTCGATTCTCTCTTC
d_call: TRBD2; clone_size: NA; j_call: TRBJ2-1; v_call: TRBV28; cdr3_aa: CASILSGSSNEQFF; cdr3_nt: TGTGCCAGCATTCTCAGCGGGAGCTCCAATGAGCAGTTCTTC
d_call: NA; clone_size: NA; j_call: TRBJ1-2; v_call: TRBV20-1; cdr3_aa: CSARDAPAGGLNYGYTF; cdr3_nt: TGCAGTGCTAGAGATGCGCCGGCGGGGGGGCTTAACTATGGCTACACCTTC
d_call: TRBD1; clone_size: many; j_call: TRBJ1-1; v_call: TRBV12-3/TRBV12-4; cdr3_aa: CASNPGQGNTEAFF; cdr3_nt: TGTGCCAGCAACCCGGGACAGGGGAACACTGAAGCTTTCTTT
d_call: NA; clone_size: few; j_call: TRBJ2-3; v_call: TRBV2; cdr3_aa: CASSGGLGDTQYF; cdr3_nt: TGTGCCAGCAGTGGGGGGCTCGGAGATACGCAGTATTTT
d_call: NA; clone_size: many; j_call: TRBJ1-2; v_call: TRBV12-3/TRBV12-4; cdr3_aa: CASSTRRAEYGYTF; cdr3_nt: TGTGCCAGCAGTACTCGTCGGGCAGAGTATGGCTACACCTTC
d_call: NA; clone_size: few; j_call: TRBJ2-1; v_call: TRBV7-7; cdr3_aa: CASSADLAGAYNEQFF; cdr3_nt: TGTGCCAGCAGCGCCGACCTAGCCGGGGCCTACAATGAGCAGTTCTTC
d_call: NA; clone_size: NA; j_call: TRBJ2-7; v_call: TRBV11-2; cdr3_aa: CASSFGAANYEQYF; cdr3_nt: TGTGCCAGCAGCTTCGGAGCGGCGAACTACGAGCAGTACTTC
d_call: NA; clone_size: many; j_call: TRBJ2-1; v_call: TRBV6-2/TRBV6-3; cdr3_aa: CATTGIQNEQFF; cdr3_nt: TGTGCCACCACAGGGATTCAGAATGAGCAGTTCTTC
d_call: TRBD1; clone_size: few; j_call: TRBJ2-4; v_call: TRBV5-1; cdr3_aa: CASSLAPGQGVYIQYF; cdr3_nt: TGCGCCAGCAGCTTGGCCCCGGGACAGGGGGTTTACATTCAGTACTTC
d_call: NA; clone_size: NA; j_call: TRBJ2-7; v_call: TRBV7-2; cdr3_aa: CASSPEANSGEQYF; cdr3_nt: TGTGCCAGCAGCCCCGAGGCCAACTCGGGCGAGCAGTACTTC
d_call: NA; clone_size: many; j_call: TRBJ1-1; v_call: TRBV25-1; cdr3_aa: CASSEWGVGTEAFF; cdr3_nt: TGTGCCAGCAGTGAATGGGGGGTAGGGACTGAAGCTTTCTTT
d_call: TRBD1; clone_size: NA; j_call: TRBJ1-1; v_call: TRBV27; cdr3_aa: CASSLEGRGAEAFF; cdr3_nt: TGTGCCAGCAGTTTAGAGGGCAGGGGGGCTGAAGCTTTCTTT
d_call: TRBD2; clone_size: many; j_call: TRBJ2-7; v_call: TRBV28; cdr3_aa: CASSSAGLAGDYEQYF; cdr3_nt: TGTGCCAGCAGTTCGGCCGGACTAGCGGGAGATTACGAGCAGTACTTC
d_call: NA; clone_size: NA; j_call: TRBJ2-4; v_call: TRBV5-6; cdr3_aa: CASSQSVGLGDIQYF; cdr3_nt: TGTGCCAGCAGCCAGTCGGTGGGGCTGGGAGACATTCAGTACTTC
d_call: NA; clone_size: many; j_call: TRBJ2-5; v_call: TRBV28; cdr3_aa: CASNQFGGETQYF; cdr3_nt: TGTGCCAGCAACCAGTTCGGTGGGGAGACCCAGTACTTC
d_call: TRBD1; clone_size: many; j_call: TRBJ1-2; v_call: TRBV12-3/TRBV12-4; cdr3_aa: CASSPGTGYYGYTF; cdr3_nt: TGTGCCAGCAGTCCCGGGACAGGCTACTATGGCTACACCTTC
d_call: TRBD1; clone_size: NA; j_call: TRBJ1-6; v_call: TRBV4-1; cdr3_aa: CASSLDRGRSPLHF; cdr3_nt: TGCGCCAGCAGCCTGGACAGGGGGCGATCACCCCTCCACTTT
d_call: NA; clone_size: NA; j_call: TRBJ1-1; v_call: TRBV7-9; cdr3_aa: CASSLWAAQNTEAFF; cdr3_nt: TGTGCCAGCAGCTTATGGGCGGCCCAGAACACTGAAGCTTTCTTT
d_call: NA; clone_size: few; j_call: TRBJ2-2; v_call: TRBV4-3; cdr3_aa: CASSHNLGGNTGELFF; cdr3_nt: TGCGCCAGCAGCCACAACTTAGGGGGGAACACCGGGGAGCTGTTTTTT
d_call: NA; clone_size: few; j_call: TRBJ2-3; v_call: TRBV4-2; cdr3_aa: CASSQDRRGQGTDTQYF; cdr3_nt: TGTGCCAGCAGCCAAGATCGTCGGGGGCAGGGTACAGATACGCAGTATTTT
d_call: TRBD2; clone_size: few; j_call: TRBJ2-7; v_call: TRBV28; cdr3_aa: CASSLLAGVGYEQYF; cdr3_nt: TGTGCCAGCAGTTTACTAGCGGGAGTAGGCTACGAGCAGTACTTC
d_call: NA; clone_size: NA; j_call: TRBJ2-5; v_call: TRBV20-1; cdr3_aa: CSARVTDNQETQYF; cdr3_nt: TGCAGTGCTAGAGTGACTGACAACCAAGAGACCCAGTACTTC
d_call: TRBD2; clone_size: few; j_call: TRBJ2-7; v_call: TRBV7-2; cdr3_aa: CASSIAGTSGPYEQYF; cdr3_nt: TGTGCCAGCAGCATAGCCGGGACTAGCGGCCCCTACGAGCAGTACTTC
d_call: NA; clone_size: few; j_call: TRBJ1-3; v_call: TRBV28; cdr3_aa: CASSSLGRGPNTIYF; cdr3_nt: TGTGCCAGCAGTTCCCTGGGCAGGGGACCGAACACCATATATTTT
d_call: TRBD2; clone_size: many; j_call: TRBJ2-1; v_call: TRBV10-3; cdr3_aa: CAISERGTSGNEQFF; cdr3_nt: TGTGCCATCAGTGAGAGGGGAACTAGCGGCAATGAGCAGTTCTTC
d_call: NA; clone_size: NA; j_call: TRBJ2-2; v_call: TRBV9; cdr3_aa: CASSPLGVANTGELFF; cdr3_nt: TGTGCCAGCAGCCCTCTTGGGGTAGCGAACACCGGGGAGCTGTTTTTT
d_call: NA; clone_size: NA; j_call: TRBJ1-5; v_call: TRBV28; cdr3_aa: CASSLRSYSNQPQHF; cdr3_nt: TGTGCCAGCAGTTTGAGATCGTATAGCAATCAGCCCCAGCATTTT
d_call: NA; clone_size: NA; j_call: TRBJ1-2; v_call: TRBV4-2; cdr3_aa: CASSRGGLDGYTF; cdr3_nt: TGTGCCAGCAGCCGCGGCGGCCTAGATGGCTACACCTTC
d_call: NA; clone_size: once; j_call: TRBJ2-3; v_call: TRBV11-2; cdr3_aa: CASIPALAGKSDTQYF; cdr3_nt: TGTGCCAGCATCCCCGCCCTGGCAGGGAAGTCAGATACGCAGTATTTT
d_call: NA; clone_size: few; j_call: TRBJ2-2; v_call: TRBV27; cdr3_aa: CASMNEGRGTGELFF; cdr3_nt: TGTGCCAGCATGAATGAAGGGAGGGGGACCGGGGAGCTGTTTTTT
d_call: NA; clone_size: NA; j_call: TRBJ1-1; v_call: TRBV29-1; cdr3_aa: CSVEGGWGLDTEAFF; cdr3_nt: TGCAGCGTTGAGGGGGGATGGGGGCTGGACACTGAAGCTTTCTTT
d_call: NA; clone_size: few; j_call: TRBJ2-1; v_call: TRBV5-8; cdr3_aa: CASSLIWGGEQFF; cdr3_nt: TGTGCCAGCAGCCTCATTTGGGGAGGTGAGCAGTTCTTC
d_call: TRBD2; clone_size: few; j_call: TRBJ2-1; v_call: TRBV7-9; cdr3_aa: CASSQREGYNNEQFF; cdr3_nt: TGTGCCAGCAGCCAGCGGGAGGGGTACAACAATGAGCAGTTCTTC
d_call: TRBD2; clone_size: few; j_call: TRBJ2-7; v_call: TRBV7-8; cdr3_aa: CASSLVRASGGRSSYEQYF; cdr3_nt: TGTGCCAGCAGCTTAGTACGCGCTAGCGGGGGGAGGTCCTCCTACGAGCAGTACTTC
d_call: NA; clone_size: few; j_call: TRBJ1-4; v_call: TRBV7-8; cdr3_aa: CASSSRQWGKGEKLFF; cdr3_nt: TGTGCCAGCAGCTCCCGCCAGTGGGGCAAGGGAGAAAAACTGTTTTTT
d_call: NA; clone_size: few; j_call: TRBJ1-6; v_call: TRBV20-1; cdr3_aa: CSAMGENNSPLHF; cdr3_nt: TGCAGTGCTATGGGGGAGAATAATTCACCCCTCCACTTT
d_call: NA; clone_size: few; j_call: TRBJ2-1; v_call: TRBV7-2; cdr3_aa: CASSFGGGPQFF; cdr3_nt: TGTGCCAGCAGCTTTGGGGGCGGACCGCAGTTCTTC
d_call: NA; clone_size: many; j_call: TRBJ1-4; v_call: TRBV6-5; cdr3_aa: CASSYGGGDEKLFF; cdr3_nt: TGTGCCAGCAGTTACGGGGGAGGGGACGAAAAACTGTTTTTT
d_call: NA; clone_size: many; j_call: TRBJ2-5; v_call: TRBV20-1; cdr3_aa: CSARDGADPQETQYF; cdr3_nt: TGCAGTGCTAGAGATGGAGCAGATCCCCAAGAGACCCAGTACTTC
d_call: TRBD2; clone_size: many; j_call: TRBJ2-1; v_call: TRBV7-2; cdr3_aa: CASSPVAGVGYEQFF; cdr3_nt: TGTGCCAGCAGCCCGGTGGCGGGAGTGGGATATGAGCAGTTCTTC
d_call: NA; clone_size: many; j_call: TRBJ2-1; v_call: TRBV4-3; cdr3_aa: CASSQGQEQFF; cdr3_nt: TGCGCCAGCAGCCAAGGCCAGGAGCAGTTCTTC
d_call: NA; clone_size: few; j_call: TRBJ2-7; v_call: TRBV28; cdr3_aa: CASMEVRGNYEQYF; cdr3_nt: TGTGCCAGCATGGAAGTTCGGGGGAACTACGAGCAGTACTTC
d_call: TRBD2; clone_size: few; j_call: TRBJ2-2; v_call: TRBV7-6; cdr3_aa: CASSLSGSRTGELFF; cdr3_nt: TGTGCCAGCAGCTTAAGCGGGAGTCGGACCGGGGAGCTGTTTTTT
d_call: TRBD1; clone_size: few; j_call: TRBJ2-7; v_call: TRBV6-2/TRBV6-3; cdr3_aa: CASRNSGTGVEQYF; cdr3_nt: TGTGCCAGCAGGAACTCCGGGACAGGGGTCGAGCAGTACTTC